This entry features one T cell receptor beta chain sequence. The antigen remains undetermined. The sample originates from a study of beta chain features in type 1 diabetes. Notes on the study in general: Comparison showed that naive, central memory and Treg TCRB repertoires appeared more similar among patients than among healthy donors. Cells with high TCR expression could be over-represented when cDNA is sequenced. The study found fewer insertions and more deletions at VDJ junctions in type 1 diabetes patients. Type 1 diabetes patients showed a moderate but significant shortening of TCRB CDR3s in all four CD4+ subsets.

Sort purity for all populations was recorded as exceeding 98%. Since all of the isolated RNA was reverse transcribed, expressed TCRB transcripts were what got sequenced. Assay used: immunoSEQ multiplex PCR; TCRdb lists only in-frame clones, some missing. This sample has a few hundred thousand clones; approximately 15% occur once, and the top ten carry roughly 0.019%. The sequence was obtained from a man younger than 40 with type 1 diabetes. The source material was naive CD4+ T cells from blood.

The CDR3 protein is CASSVGLAGGEEQFF. CDR3 DNA sequence: TGTGCCAGCAGCGTAGGACTAGCGGGAGGGGAAGAGCAGTTCTTC. This chain links TRBV9 with TRBJ2-1; 14 nucleotides line up with TRBD2. V trimming: 0 bases; J trimming: 10 bases; junction bases outside the gene matches: 3. The CDR3 totals 15 residues. Germline assignment: CDR1 SGDLS and CDR2 YYNGEE.